Below are 3 T cell receptor beta chains sequenced from a single sample in a study of CD8+ T cells in alopecia areata. Described treatment: oral pan-JAK inhibitor, 5-10 mg twice daily. Extracted RNA was reverse transcribed, and the resulting cDNA served as sequencing template. The table came from immunoSEQ multiplex PCR; TCRdb's copy has only in-frame clones and leaves some out. The table lists around 110,000 clones, around 50% of them singletons. Here the sequenced sample was CD8+ T cells sorted from blood, taken at week 24, from a patient treated with tofacitinib. The receptors stem from a human donor with alopecia areata.

The V call is TRBV13, the J call TRBJ2-5, with 9 bases aligning to TRBD1. V gave up 5 bases and J gave up 7 bases; unmatched junction bases: 8. The germline CDR1 and CDR2 sequences are PRHDT and FYEKMQ (reference sequence). This CDR3 is built from 14 residues. The CDR3 bases are TGTGCCAGCAGCCCGAGGACAGGGGAGGGGACCCAGTACTTC. Protein product: CASSPRTGEGTQYF.

The rearrangement links TRBV5-4 to TRBJ2-3, with 13 bases that match TRBD2. CDR3 length: 15 amino acids. With 5 bases clipped from V and 4 bases from J, the junction kept 4 bases outside the gene matches. Germline CDR1 is SGHNT and CDR2 is YYREEE (reference sequence). The CDR3 sequence is CASRTSGGAPDTQYF. The CDR3 nucleotides read TGTGCCAGCAGAACTAGCGGGGGGGCCCCAGATACGCAGTATTTT.

Note on this clone: Because the CDR3's place on the DNA is in doubt, the DNA is left out and the CDR3 is given as listed by TCRdb. This chain connects TRBV25-1 to TRBJ1-1. The germline V gene has CDR1 MGHDK and CDR2 SYGVNS. The CDR3 is made up of 13 amino acids, end residues included. CDR3: CASSILVDTEAFF.